This T cell receptor (beta chain) is drawn from a study of beta chain features in type 1 diabetes. Study-wide results and caveats: TCRB CDR3s from Type 1 diabetes patients were moderately but significantly shorter in all four CD4+ subsets.

V was cut by 1 base and J by 0 bases, with 10 bases left in between. CDR3 length: 16 residues. Looked up from germline, CDR1 is MGHRA and CDR2 is YSYEKL. For this clone: Its antigen is not identified.

In total, each donor contributed a single heparinised blood draw that averaged approximately 0.12 L. Reverse transcribing all isolated RNA meant expressed TCRB transcripts were sequenced. Sequencing was performed with immunoSEQ multiplex PCR; in TCRdb, only in-frame clones are kept and a portion is missing. The profile shows 640,000 or so clones, 13% of them singletons. The sequenced material came from naive CD4+ T cells from blood. The chain joins TRBV4-1 to TRBJ1-5; D gene ambiguous. This sequence was found in a man between 18 and 29 years old with type 1 diabetes. CDR3 region: CASSQVVGYSNQPQHF. The CDR3 DNA reads TGCGCCAGCAGCCAAGTGGTCGGGTATAGCAATCAGCCCCAGCATTTT.